This T cell receptor beta chain was captured in a study of cytomegalovirus exposure and HLA in healthy donors. Concerning this clone itself: Its antigen is as yet unknown.

Study outcomes and limitations: Despite most TCR sequences being rare, some public TCRs occurred in many donors.

This CDR3 contains 14 residues. Trimming cost V 4 bases and J 3 bases; bases outside gene matches: 5. Germline lookup yields CDR1 MNHEY and CDR2 SMNVEV (reference sequence). It was with 60 Vbeta and 13 Jbeta primers that the PCR ran. Libraries were prepared by immunoSEQ multiplex PCR; TCRdb keeps only in-frame clonotypes and omits some of them. The sample has 90,000 to 100,000 clones, roughly three quarters seen once. The TCR sequence derives from a man in his forties or fifties in good health and CMV-seronegative. Sequenced sample: PBMCs. The chain uses TRBV27 and TRBJ1-2; 7 bases are shared with TRBD1. Here the CDR3 reads CASSSLGTDYGYTF. DNA of the CDR3: TGTGCCAGCAGTTCCCTCGGGACAGACTATGGCTACACCTTC.